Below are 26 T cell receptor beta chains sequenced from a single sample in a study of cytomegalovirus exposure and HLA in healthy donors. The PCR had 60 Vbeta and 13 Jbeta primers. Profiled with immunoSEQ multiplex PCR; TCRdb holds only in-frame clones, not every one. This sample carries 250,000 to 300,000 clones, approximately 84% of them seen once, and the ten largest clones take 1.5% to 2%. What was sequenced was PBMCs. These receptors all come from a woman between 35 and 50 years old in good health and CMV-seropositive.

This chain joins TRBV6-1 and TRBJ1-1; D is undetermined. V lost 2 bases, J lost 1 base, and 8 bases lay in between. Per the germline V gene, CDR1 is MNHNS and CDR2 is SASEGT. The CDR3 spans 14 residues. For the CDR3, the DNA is TGTGCCAGCAGTGAAACACCGGGGAACACTGAAGCTTTCTTT. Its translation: CASSETPGNTEAFF.

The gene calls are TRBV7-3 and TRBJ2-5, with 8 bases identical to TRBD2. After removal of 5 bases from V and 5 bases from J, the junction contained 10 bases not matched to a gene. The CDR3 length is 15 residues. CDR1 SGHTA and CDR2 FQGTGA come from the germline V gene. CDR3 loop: CASSPTGTSYETQYF. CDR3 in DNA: TGTGCCAGCAGCCCTACCGGGACTAGTTACGAGACCCAGTACTTC.

In DNA, the CDR3 is TGTGCCAGCAGTTCTCTAGCGGGAGTGGACACCGGGGAGCTGTTTTTT. This gives the protein CASSSLAGVDTGELFF. The rearrangement uses TRBV27 and TRBJ2-2; 10 nucleotides agree with TRBD2. V lost 4 bases to trimming and J lost 3 bases; unmatched junction nucleotides: 5. CDR3 length equals 16 residues. CDR1 and CDR2 (germline): MNHEY, SMNVEV (reference sequence).

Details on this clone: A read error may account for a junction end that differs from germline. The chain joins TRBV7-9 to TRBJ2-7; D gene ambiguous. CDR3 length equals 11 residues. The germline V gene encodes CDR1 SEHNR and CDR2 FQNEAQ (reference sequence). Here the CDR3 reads CSSSFGYEQYF. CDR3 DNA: TGTTCCAGCAGCTTCGGGTACGAGCAGTACTTC. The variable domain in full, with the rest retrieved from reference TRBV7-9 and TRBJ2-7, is DTGVSQNPRHKITKRGQNVTFRCDPISEHNRLYWYRQTLGQGPEFLTYFQNEAQLEKSRLLSDRFSAERPKGSFSTLEIQRTEQGDSAMYLCSSSFGYEQYFGPGTRLTVT.

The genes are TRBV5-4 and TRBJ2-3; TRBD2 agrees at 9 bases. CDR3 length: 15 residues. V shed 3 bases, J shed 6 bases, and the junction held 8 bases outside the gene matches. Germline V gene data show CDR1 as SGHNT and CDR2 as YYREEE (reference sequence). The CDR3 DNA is TGTGCCAGCAGCTCCATAGCGGGAGAGTGGGATACGCAGTATTTT. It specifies CASSSIAGEWDTQYF.

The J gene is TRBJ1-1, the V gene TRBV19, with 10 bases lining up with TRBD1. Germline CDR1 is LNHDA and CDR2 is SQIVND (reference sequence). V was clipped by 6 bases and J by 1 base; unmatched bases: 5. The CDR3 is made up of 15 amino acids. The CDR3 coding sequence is TGTGCCAGTAGCAGGGACAGGGGAACGAACACTGAAGCTTTCTTT. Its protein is CASSRDRGTNTEAFF.

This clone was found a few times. CDR3 residues: CASSPGQQETQYF. The CDR3 bases are TGTGCCAGCAGCCCCGGACAGCAAGAGACCCAGTACTTC. V and J are TRBV5-4 and TRBJ2-5; maybe TRBD1 (6 bases). The CDR3 consists of 13 residues. Germline lookup yields CDR1 SGHNT and CDR2 YYREEE (reference sequence). Trimming cost V 4 bases and J 2 bases, with 9 bases left between them.

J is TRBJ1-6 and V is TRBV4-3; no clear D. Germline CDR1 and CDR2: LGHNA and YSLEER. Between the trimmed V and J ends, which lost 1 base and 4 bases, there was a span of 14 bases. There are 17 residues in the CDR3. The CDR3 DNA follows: TGCGCCAGCAGCCAAGGCTCTGACACCGCATATAATTCACCCCTCCACTTT. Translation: CASSQGSDTAYNSPLHF.

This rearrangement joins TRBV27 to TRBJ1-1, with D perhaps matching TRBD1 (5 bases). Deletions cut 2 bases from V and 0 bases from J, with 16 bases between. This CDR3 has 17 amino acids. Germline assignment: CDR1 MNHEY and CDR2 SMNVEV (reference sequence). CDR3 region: CASSLGARADMNTEAFF. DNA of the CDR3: TGTGCCAGCAGTTTAGGAGCCAGGGCAGACATGAACACTGAAGCTTTCTTT.

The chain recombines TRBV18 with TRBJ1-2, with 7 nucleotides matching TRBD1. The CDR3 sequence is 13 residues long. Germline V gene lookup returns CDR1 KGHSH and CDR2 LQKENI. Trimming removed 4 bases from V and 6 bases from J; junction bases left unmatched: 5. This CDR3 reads CASSRGQADGYTF. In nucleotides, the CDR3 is TGTGCCAGCTCACGAGGACAGGCCGATGGCTACACCTTC.

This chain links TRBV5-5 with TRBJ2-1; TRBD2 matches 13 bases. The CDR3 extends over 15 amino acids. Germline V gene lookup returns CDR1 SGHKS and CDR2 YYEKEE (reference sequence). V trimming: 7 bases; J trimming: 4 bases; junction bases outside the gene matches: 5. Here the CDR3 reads CASGRTSGSYNEQFF. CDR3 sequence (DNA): TGTGCCAGCGGTAGGACTAGCGGGAGTTACAATGAGCAGTTCTTC.

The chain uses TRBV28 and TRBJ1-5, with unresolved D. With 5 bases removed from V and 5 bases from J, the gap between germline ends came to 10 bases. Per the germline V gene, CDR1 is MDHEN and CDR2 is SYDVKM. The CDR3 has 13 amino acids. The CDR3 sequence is CASSLGEHQPQHF. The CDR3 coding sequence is TGTGCCAGCAGTCTTGGGGAGCATCAGCCCCAGCATTTT.

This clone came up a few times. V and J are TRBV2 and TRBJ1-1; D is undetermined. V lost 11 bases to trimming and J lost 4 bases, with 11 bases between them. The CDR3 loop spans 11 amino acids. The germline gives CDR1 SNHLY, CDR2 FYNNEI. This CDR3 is CADEGSTEAFF. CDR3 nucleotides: TGTGCCGATGAGGGTAGCACTGAAGCTTTCTTT.

The CDR3 is CASSLISSGTTYEQYF. The CDR3 region has the DNA TGTGCCAGCAGCTTAATCTCTAGCGGCACTACCTACGAGCAGTACTTC. This sequence joins TRBV7-9 and TRBJ2-7; 7 bases align to TRBD2. CDR1 is SEHNR and CDR2 is FQNEAQ in the germline V gene (reference sequence). This CDR3 is 16 amino acids long. The junction had 9 bases not matched to a gene; V was cut back by 2 bases and J by 2 bases.

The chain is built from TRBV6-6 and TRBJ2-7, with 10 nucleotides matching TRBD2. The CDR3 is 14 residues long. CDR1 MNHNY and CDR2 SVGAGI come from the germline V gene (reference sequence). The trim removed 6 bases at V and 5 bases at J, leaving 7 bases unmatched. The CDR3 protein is CASSPSGSQHEQYF. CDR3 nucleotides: TGTGCCAGCAGCCCTAGCGGGAGTCAGCACGAGCAGTACTTC.

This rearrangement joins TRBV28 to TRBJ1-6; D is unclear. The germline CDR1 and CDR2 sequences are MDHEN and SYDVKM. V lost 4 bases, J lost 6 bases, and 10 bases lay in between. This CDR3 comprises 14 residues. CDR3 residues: CASSSRGSNSPLHF. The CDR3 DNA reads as TGTGCCAGCAGTTCTCGGGGTAGTAATTCACCCCTCCACTTT.

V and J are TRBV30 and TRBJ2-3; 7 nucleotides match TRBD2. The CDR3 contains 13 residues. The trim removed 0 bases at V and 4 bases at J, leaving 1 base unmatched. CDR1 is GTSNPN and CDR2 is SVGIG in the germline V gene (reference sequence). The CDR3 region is CAWSVREADTQYF. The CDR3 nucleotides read TGTGCCTGGAGTGTTCGGGAGGCAGATACGCAGTATTTT.

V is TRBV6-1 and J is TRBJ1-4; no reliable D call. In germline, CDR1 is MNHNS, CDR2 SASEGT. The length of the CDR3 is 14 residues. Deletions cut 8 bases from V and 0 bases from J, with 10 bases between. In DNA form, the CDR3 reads TGTGCCAGCCAAGAAGGAGCAACTAATGAAAAACTGTTTTTT. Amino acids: CASQEGATNEKLFF.

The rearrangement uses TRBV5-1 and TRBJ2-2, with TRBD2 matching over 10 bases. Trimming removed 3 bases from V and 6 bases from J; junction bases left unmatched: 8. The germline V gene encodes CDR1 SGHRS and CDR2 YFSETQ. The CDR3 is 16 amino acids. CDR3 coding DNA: TGCGCCAGCAGCTCGGCTAGCGGGAGTAGGGCCGGGGAGCTGTTTTTT. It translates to CASSSASGSRAGELFF.

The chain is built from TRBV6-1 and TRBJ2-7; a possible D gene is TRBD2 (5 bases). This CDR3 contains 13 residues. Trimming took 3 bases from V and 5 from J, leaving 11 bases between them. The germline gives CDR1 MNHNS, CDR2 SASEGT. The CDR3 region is CASSDQPGNEQYF. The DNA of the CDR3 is TGTGCCAGCAGTGACCAGCCGGGGAACGAGCAGTACTTC.

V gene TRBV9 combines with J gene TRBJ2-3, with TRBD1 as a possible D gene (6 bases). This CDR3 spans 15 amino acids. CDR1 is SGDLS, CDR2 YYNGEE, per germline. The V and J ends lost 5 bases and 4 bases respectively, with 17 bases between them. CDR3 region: CASSAVTGGPDTQYF. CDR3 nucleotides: TGTGCCAGCAGTGCCGTGACAGGAGGTCCAGATACGCAGTATTTT.

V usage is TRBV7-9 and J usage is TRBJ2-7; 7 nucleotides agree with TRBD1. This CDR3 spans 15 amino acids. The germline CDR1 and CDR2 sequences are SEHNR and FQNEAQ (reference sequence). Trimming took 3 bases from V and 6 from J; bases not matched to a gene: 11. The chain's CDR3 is CASSFKQGPSGEQYF. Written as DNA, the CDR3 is TGTGCCAGCAGCTTCAAACAGGGGCCATCGGGCGAGCAGTACTTC. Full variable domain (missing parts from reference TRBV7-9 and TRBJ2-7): DTGVSQNPRHKITKRGQNVTFRCDPISEHNRLYWYRQTLGQGPEFLTYFQNEAQLEKSRLLSDRFSAERPKGSFSTLEIQRTEQGDSAMYLCASSFKQGPSGEQYFGPGTRLTVT.

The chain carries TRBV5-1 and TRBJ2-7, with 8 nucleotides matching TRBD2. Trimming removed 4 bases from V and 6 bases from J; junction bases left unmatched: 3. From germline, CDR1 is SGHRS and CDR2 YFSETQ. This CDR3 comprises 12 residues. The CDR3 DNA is TGCGCCAGCAGCGAGACTAGCGCCGAGCAGTACTTC. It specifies CASSETSAEQYF.

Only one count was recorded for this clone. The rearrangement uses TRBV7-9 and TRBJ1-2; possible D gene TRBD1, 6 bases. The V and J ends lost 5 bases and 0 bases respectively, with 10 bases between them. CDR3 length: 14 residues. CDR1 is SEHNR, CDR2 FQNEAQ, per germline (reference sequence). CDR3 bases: TGTGCCAGCAGCCCGGGGGGGCCTAACTATGGCTACACCTTC. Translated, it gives CASSPGGPNYGYTF. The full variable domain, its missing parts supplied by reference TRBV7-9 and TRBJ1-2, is DTGVSQNPRHKITKRGQNVTFRCDPISEHNRLYWYRQTLGQGPEFLTYFQNEAQLEKSRLLSDRFSAERPKGSFSTLEIQRTEQGDSAMYLCASSPGGPNYGYTFGSGTRLTVV.

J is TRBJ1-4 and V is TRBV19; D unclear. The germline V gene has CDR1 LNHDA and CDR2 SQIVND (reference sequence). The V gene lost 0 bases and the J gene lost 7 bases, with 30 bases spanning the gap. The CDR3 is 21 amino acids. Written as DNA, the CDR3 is TGTGCCAGTAGTATAGAGGTTGCGGGCCGAACAAAAACGGCTAATGGTGAAAAACTGTTTTTT. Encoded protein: CASSIEVAGRTKTANGEKLFF.

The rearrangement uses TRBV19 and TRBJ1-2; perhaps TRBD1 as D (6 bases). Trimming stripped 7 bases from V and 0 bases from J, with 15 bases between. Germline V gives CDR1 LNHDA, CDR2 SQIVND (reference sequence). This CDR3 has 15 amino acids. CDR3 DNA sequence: TGTGCCAGTACCACCGGACAGAGAGCTAACTATGGCTACACCTTC. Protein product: CASTTGQRANYGYTF. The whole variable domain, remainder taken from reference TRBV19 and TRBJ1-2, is DGGITQSPKYLFRKEGQNVTLSCEQNLNHDAMYWYRQDPGQGLRLIYYSQIVNDFQKGDIAEGYSVSREKKESFPLTVTSAQKNPTAFYLCASTTGQRANYGYTFGSGTRLTVV.